The TCR beta chain described here comes from a study of human T cells and chemical hapten exposure. Study-level information: Sensitization applied 2% DPC to 2 cm by 2 cm of upper inner arm skin.

The CDR3 length is 14 residues. This clonotype has just a few counts. Time point denoted: patch test 2, 6 weeks after DPC sensitization. The treatment here: therapeutic diphenylcyclopropenone sensitization with weekly scalp DPC. MiXCR was run by TCRdb on the RACE reads, yielding one entry per CDR3 protein. The sample has 85,000 to 95,000 distinct CDR3 sequences, approximately 9.9% seen once. The sample in question was whole blood, obtained in connection with sensitization to the hapten diphenylcyclopropenone (DPC). The sequence was obtained from a man aged 35-49 years with alopecia areata. Some clones in this sample may be carry-over from other donors' samples. This chain joins TRBV21-1 and TRBJ2-7; the DNA was not used to check the table's D call, TRBD1. TRBV21-1 is tagged as a pseudogene. This chain's CDR3 is CASEFEGGSYEQYV. The CDR3 bases are TGTGCCAGCGAGTTTGAGGGGGGCTCCTACGAGCAGTACGTC.